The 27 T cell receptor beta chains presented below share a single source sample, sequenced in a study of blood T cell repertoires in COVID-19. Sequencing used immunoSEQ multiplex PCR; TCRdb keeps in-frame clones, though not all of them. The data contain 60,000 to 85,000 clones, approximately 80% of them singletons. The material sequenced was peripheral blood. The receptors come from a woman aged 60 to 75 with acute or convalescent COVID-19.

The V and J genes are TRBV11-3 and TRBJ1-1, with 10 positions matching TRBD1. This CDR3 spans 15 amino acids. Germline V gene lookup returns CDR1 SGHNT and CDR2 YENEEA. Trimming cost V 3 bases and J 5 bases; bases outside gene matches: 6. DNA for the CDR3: TGTGCCAGCAGCTTTTCGGACAGGGGGTATACTGAAGCTTTCTTT. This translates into CASSFSDRGYTEAFF.

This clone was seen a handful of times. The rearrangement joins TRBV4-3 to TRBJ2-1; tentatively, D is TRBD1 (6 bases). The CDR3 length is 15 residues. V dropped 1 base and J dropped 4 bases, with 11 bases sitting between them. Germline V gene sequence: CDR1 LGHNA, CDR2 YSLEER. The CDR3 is CASSQGWTAYNEQFF. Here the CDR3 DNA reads TGCGCCAGCAGCCAAGGTTGGACAGCTTACAATGAGCAGTTCTTC.

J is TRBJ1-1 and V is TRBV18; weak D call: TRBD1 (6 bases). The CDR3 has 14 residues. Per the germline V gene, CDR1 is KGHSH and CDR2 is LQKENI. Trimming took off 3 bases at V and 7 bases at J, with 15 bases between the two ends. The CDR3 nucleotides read TGTGCCAGCTCACCGGAACAGGGCCAGGGTGAAGCTTTCTTT. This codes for CASSPEQGQGEAFF.

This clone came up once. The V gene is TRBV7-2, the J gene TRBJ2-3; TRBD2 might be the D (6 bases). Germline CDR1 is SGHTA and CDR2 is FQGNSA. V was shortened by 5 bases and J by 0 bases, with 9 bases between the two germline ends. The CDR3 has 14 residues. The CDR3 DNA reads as TGTGCCAGCAGCAAAAGCGGGAGCACAGATACGCAGTATTTT. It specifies CASSKSGSTDTQYF.

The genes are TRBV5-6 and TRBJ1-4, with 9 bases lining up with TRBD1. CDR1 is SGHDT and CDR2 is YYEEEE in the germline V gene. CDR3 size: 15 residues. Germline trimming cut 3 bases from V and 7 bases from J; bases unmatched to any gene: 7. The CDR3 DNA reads TGTGCCAGCAGCTCGGGACAGGGAGACGGTGAAAAACTGTTTTTT. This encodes CASSSGQGDGEKLFF.

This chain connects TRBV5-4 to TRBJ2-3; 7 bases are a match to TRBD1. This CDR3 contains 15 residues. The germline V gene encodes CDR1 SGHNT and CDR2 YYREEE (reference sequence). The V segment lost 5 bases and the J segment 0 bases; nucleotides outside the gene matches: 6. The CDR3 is CASSPTGVSTDTQYF. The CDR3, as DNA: TGTGCCAGCAGTCCCACAGGGGTGAGCACAGATACGCAGTATTTT.

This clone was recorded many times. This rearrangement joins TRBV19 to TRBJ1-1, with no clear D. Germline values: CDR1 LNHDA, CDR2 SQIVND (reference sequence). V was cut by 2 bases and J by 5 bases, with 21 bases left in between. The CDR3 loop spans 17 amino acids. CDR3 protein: CASSIPPAFLASTEAFF. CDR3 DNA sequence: TGTGCCAGTAGTATACCGCCTGCTTTCTTAGCGTCTACTGAAGCTTTCTTT.

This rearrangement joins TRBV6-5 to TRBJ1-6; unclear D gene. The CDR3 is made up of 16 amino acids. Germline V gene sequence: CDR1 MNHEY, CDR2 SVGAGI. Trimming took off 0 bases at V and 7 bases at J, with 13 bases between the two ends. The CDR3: CASSYSDPGRNSPLHF. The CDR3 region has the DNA TGTGCCAGCAGTTACTCGGATCCGGGGAGGAATTCACCCCTCCACTTT.

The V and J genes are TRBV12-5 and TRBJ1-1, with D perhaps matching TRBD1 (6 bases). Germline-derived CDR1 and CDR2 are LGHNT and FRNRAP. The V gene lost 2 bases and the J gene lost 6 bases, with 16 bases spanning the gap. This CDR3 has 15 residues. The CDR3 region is CASGLFVGGLSEAFF. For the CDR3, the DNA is TGTGCTAGTGGTTTGTTCGTGGGGGGGCTTTCTGAAGCTTTCTTT.

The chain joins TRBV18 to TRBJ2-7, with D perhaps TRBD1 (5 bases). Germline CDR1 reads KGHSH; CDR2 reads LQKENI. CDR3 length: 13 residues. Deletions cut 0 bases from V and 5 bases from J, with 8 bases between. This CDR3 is CASSPPTADEQYF. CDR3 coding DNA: TGTGCCAGCTCACCACCGACAGCAGACGAGCAGTACTTC.

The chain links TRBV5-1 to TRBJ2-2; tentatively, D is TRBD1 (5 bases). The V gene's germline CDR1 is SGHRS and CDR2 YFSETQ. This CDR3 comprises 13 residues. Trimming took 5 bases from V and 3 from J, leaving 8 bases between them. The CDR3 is CASRPRDTGELFF. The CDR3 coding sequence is TGCGCCAGCAGACCCAGGGACACCGGGGAGCTGTTTTTT. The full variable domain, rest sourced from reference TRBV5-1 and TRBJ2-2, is KAGVTQTPRYLIKTRGQQVTLSCSPISGHRSVSWYQQTPGQGLQFLFEYFSETQRNKGNFPGRFSGRQFSNSRSEMNVSTLELGDSALYLCASRPRDTGELFFGEGSRLTVL.

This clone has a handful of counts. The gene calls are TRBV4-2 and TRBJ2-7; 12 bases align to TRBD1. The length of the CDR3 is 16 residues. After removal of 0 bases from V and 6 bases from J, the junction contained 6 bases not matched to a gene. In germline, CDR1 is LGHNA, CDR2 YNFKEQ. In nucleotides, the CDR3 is TGTGCCAGCAGCCAAGATGGGGGACAGGGGGCTGGCGAGCAGTACTTC. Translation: CASSQDGGQGAGEQYF.

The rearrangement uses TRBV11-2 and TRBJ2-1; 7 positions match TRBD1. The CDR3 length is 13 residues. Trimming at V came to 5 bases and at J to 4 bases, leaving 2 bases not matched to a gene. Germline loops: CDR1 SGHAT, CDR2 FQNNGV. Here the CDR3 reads CASSLGQYNEQFF. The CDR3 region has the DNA TGTGCCAGCAGCCTGGGACAGTACAATGAGCAGTTCTTC.

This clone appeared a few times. The CDR3 here is CAWSVGQDYGYTF. CDR3 bases: TGTGCCTGGAGTGTAGGACAAGACTATGGCTACACCTTC. The chain links TRBV30 to TRBJ1-2; TRBD1 might be the D (5 bases). This CDR3 is 13 amino acids long. V was cut by 0 bases and J by 3 bases, with 8 bases left in between. From germline, CDR1 is GTSNPN and CDR2 SVGIG (reference sequence).

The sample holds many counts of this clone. In DNA, the CDR3 is TGTGCCACCAGTCCCCACAGGGGGCGCGGGGGAGGCAATCAGCCCCAGCATTTT. Translated, it gives CATSPHRGRGGGNQPQHF. J is TRBJ1-5 and V is TRBV24-1; 9 bases fit TRBD1. V shed 6 bases and J 2 bases; nucleotides not matched to a gene: 13. The CDR3 spans 18 residues. Germline V lookup: CDR1 KGHDR, CDR2 SFDVKD.

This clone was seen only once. Here the CDR3 reads CASSLALQGTEAFF. The CDR3 DNA reads TGCGCCAGCAGCTTGGCCTTGCAGGGCACTGAAGCTTTCTTT. The chain combines TRBV5-1 with TRBJ1-1, with D perhaps matching TRBD1 (5 bases). Germline values: CDR1 SGHRS, CDR2 YFSETQ. CDR3 length: 14 amino acids. The V end was cut by 0 bases, the J end by 4 bases, with 10 bases between.

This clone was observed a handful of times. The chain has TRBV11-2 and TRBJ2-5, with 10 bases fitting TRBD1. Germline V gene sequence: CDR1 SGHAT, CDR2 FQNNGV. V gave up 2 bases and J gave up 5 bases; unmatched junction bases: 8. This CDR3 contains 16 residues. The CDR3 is CASSLSRGQGQETQYF. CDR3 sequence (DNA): TGTGCCAGCAGCTTATCGAGGGGACAGGGGCAGGAGACCCAGTACTTC.

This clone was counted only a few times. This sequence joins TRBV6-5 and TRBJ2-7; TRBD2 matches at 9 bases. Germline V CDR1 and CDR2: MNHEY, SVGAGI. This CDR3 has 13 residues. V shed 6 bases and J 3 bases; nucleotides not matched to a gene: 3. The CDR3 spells CASRTSGDYEQYF. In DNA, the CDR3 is TGTGCCAGCAGGACTAGCGGAGACTACGAGCAGTACTTC.

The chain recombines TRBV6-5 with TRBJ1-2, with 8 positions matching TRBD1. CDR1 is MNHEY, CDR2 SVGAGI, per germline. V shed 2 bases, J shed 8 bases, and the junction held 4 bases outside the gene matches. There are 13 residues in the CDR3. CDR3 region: CASSYGRGRGYTF. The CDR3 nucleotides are TGTGCCAGCAGTTACGGCAGGGGGCGCGGCTACACCTTC.

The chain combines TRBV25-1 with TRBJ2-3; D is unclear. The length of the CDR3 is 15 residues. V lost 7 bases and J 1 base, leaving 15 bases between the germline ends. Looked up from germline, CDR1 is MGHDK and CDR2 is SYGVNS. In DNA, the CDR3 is TGTGCCAGCACCCAGACGGGTTGTGGCACAGATACGCAGTATTTT. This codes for CASTQTGCGTDTQYF.

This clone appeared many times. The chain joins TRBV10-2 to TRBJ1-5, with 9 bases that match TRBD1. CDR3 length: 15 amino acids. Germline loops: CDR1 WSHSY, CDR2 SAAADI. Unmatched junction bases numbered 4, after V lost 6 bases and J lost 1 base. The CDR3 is CASRIGTGSNQPQHF. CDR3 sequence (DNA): TGCGCCAGCAGGATCGGGACAGGGAGCAATCAGCCCCAGCATTTT.

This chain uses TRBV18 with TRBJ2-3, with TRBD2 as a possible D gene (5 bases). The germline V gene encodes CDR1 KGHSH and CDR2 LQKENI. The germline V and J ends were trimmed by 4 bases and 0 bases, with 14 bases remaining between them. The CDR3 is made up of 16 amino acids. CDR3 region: CASSLVRLRSTDTQYF. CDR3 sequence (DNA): TGTGCCAGCTCACTGGTGAGACTACGTAGCACAGATACGCAGTATTTT.

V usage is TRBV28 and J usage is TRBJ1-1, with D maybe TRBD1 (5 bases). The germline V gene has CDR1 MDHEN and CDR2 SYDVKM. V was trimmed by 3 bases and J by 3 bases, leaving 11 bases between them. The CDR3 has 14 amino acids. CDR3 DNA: TGTGCCAGCAGTTTGCCCGGGGGTTACACTGAAGCTTTCTTT. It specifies CASSLPGGYTEAFF.

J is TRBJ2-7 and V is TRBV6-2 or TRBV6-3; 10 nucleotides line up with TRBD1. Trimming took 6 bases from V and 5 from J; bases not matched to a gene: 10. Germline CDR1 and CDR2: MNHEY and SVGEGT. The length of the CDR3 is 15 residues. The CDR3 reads CASSLSGTGDHEQYV. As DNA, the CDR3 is TGTGCCAGCAGCCTTTCCGGGACAGGGGACCACGAGCAGTACGTC.

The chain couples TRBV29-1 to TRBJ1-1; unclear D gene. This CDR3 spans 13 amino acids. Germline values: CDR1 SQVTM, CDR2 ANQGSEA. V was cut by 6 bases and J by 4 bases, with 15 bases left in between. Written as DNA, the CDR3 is TGCAGCGTCGGGGAACTCCACCTCACTGAAGCTTTCTTT. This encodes CSVGELHLTEAFF.

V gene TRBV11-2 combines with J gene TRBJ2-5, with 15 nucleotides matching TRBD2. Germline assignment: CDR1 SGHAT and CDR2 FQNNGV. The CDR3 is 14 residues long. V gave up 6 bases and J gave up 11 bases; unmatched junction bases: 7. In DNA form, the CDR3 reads TGTGCCAGCAGTCCCGGGACTAGCGGGGGGAATCAGTACTTC. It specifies CASSPGTSGGNQYF.

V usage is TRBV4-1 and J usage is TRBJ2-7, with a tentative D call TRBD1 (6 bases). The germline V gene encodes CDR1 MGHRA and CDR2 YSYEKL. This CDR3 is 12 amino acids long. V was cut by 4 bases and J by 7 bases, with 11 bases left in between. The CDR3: CASSPRQDEQYF. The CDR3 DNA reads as TGCGCCAGCAGCCCGAGACAGGATGAGCAGTACTTC.